The TCR beta chain described here comes from a study of regulatory T cells in long-lasting Graves disease. Study-wide points: Limited sample numbers may have lowered accuracy.

This clonotype was found many times. Its target is unknown. To make TCR beta libraries, researchers used iRepertoire HTBI primers and Arm-PCR of CDR3 regions. One entry per CDR3 protein results from TCRdb running MiXCR on the multiplex PCR reads. The sample consists of 510,000 or so distinct CDR3 sequences, more than 10% of them appearing once. This CDR3 contains 15 residues. Germline values: CDR1 LGHDT, CDR2 YNNKEL (reference sequence). Deletions cut 4 bases from V and 3 bases from J, with 16 bases between. The time point denotes: newly diagnosed GD, antithyroid drugs for less than 3 months. Scientists built the TCR library using RNA that was extracted from PBMCs. These sequences were also reported in another study, on T cells in Graves' hyperthyroidism and ophthalmopathy. That paper adds: Each diagnosis drew on symptoms, thyroxine, TRAb, thyroid ultrasound and orbital computed tomography findings.

Material: peripheral blood mononuclear cells (PBMCs), obtained at new diagnosis, from a patient treated with antithyroid drugs. V gene TRBV3-1 combines with J gene TRBJ2-7; TRBD1 might be the D (6 bases). The source is a woman in her twenties or thirties with Graves disease. Written as DNA, the CDR3 is TGTGCCAGCAGCCTAAGGACAGTCTGGGGCTACGAGCAGTACTTC. Translated: CASSLRTVWGYEQYF.